What follows are 32 T cell receptor beta chains derived from one specimen sequenced in a study of beta chain features in type 1 diabetes (dated by TCRdb to the late 2010s). On the study overall, not on this receptor specifically: Type 1 diabetes patients showed a moderate but significant shortening of TCRB CDR3 length in all four CD4+ subsets.

Library preparation was by the immunoSEQ multiplex PCR assay. All of the isolated RNA was reverse transcribed with the High Capacity cDNA Reverse Transcription Kit, so expressed TCRB transcripts were sequenced. TCRdb provides this immuneACCESS table in a form limited to in-frame rearrangements. Some clones are lacking; in checked studies, under half of them reflect an unresolved V gene, and why the rest are absent is not known. The sample records hundreds of thousands of clones, roughly 13% of which are singletons. About 0.015% of the sample is taken by the ten largest. Their cognate antigens are unknown. The material sequenced was naive CD4+ T cells from blood. Per the publication, the cell subset or site label means: true naive CD4+ T cells. These receptor sequences come from a man between 25 and 39 years old with type 1 diabetes.

This clone was seen a few times. J is TRBJ1-2 and V is TRBV4-2; D is possibly TRBD1 (6 bases). The V gene's germline CDR1 is LGHNA and CDR2 YNFKEQ. Trimming took off 4 bases at V and 2 bases at J, with 20 bases between the two ends. CDR3 length: 17 residues. The CDR3 DNA is TGTGCCAGCAGCCCGCCATTTGACAGGACCATAAACTATGGCTACACCTTC. Its protein is CASSPPFDRTINYGYTF.

The chain employs TRBV4-3 and TRBJ1-2; D remains unclear. The CDR3 totals 14 residues. Per germline, CDR1 LGHNA and CDR2 YSLEER. Trimming shortened V by 0 bases and J by 0 bases, and 5 bases separated the two germline ends. The CDR3 DNA follows: TGCGCCAGCAGCCAAGATATTACTAACTATGGCTACACCTTC. This encodes CASSQDITNYGYTF.

A few counts support this clone. CDR3 in amino acids: CASSVDPSGIYNEQFF. The CDR3 DNA is TGTGCCAGCAGCGTAGATCCTAGCGGGATCTACAATGAGCAGTTCTTC. The genes are TRBV9 and TRBJ2-1, with 9 positions matching TRBD2. Germline assignment: CDR1 SGDLS and CDR2 YYNGEE. Trimming at V came to 0 bases and at J to 3 bases, leaving 4 bases not matched to a gene. This CDR3 is 16 amino acids long.

The CDR3 DNA reads as TGCAGCGGCGGACTAGCGGGAGTCGTGATAGGCCATACGCAGTATTTT. The encoded protein is CSGGLAGVVIGHTQYF. J is TRBJ2-3 and V is TRBV29-1, with 13 positions matching TRBD2. The J segment lost 7 bases and the V segment lost 7 bases, leaving 14 bases of the junction unmatched. Germline lookup yields CDR1 SQVTM and CDR2 ANQGSEA. CDR3 length: 16 amino acids.

This clone has just a few counts. The rearrangement links TRBV7-9 to TRBJ2-2; maybe TRBD2 (5 bases). CDR1 is SEHNR and CDR2 is FQNEAQ in the germline V gene (reference sequence). CDR3 length equals 14 residues. V was clipped by 4 bases and J by 4 bases, with 10 bases between them. This chain's CDR3 is CASSSQAGTGELFF. In nucleotides, the CDR3 is TGTGCCAGCAGCTCTCAGGCGGGCACCGGGGAGCTGTTTTTT. Filled out from reference TRBV7-9 and TRBJ2-2, the complete variable domain reads DTGVSQNPRHKITKRGQNVTFRCDPISEHNRLYWYRQTLGQGPEFLTYFQNEAQLEKSRLLSDRFSAERPKGSFSTLEIQRTEQGDSAMYLCASSSQAGTGELFFGEGSRLTVL.

This clone was recorded a few times. This rearrangement joins TRBV18 to TRBJ1-1; perhaps TRBD1 as D (5 bases). The V gene lost 3 bases and the J gene lost 5 bases, with 10 bases spanning the gap. The germline V gene has CDR1 KGHSH and CDR2 LQKENI. This CDR3 contains 13 residues. CDR3: CASSPSGGTEAFF. As DNA, the CDR3 is TGTGCCAGCTCACCCAGCGGGGGGACTGAAGCTTTCTTT.

This clone was detected a few times. The J gene is TRBJ1-2, the V gene TRBV6-5, with D uncertain. The V end lost 5 bases, the J end lost 4 bases, and 11 bases lay between the germline ends. The CDR3 has 13 amino acids. Germline loops: CDR1 MNHEY, CDR2 SVGAGI. The CDR3 region is CASSGGWSYGYTF. CDR3 bases: TGTGCCAGCAGTGGCGGGTGGAGCTATGGCTACACCTTC.

V is TRBV9 and J is TRBJ2-5; TRBD2 matches at 11 bases. This CDR3 contains 19 residues. Germline V gene sequence: CDR1 SGDLS, CDR2 YYNGEE. Trimming took 4 bases from V and 4 from J; bases not matched to a gene: 18. CDR3 residues: CASSLEGTSGLIRGETQYF. The CDR3 DNA reads TGTGCCAGCAGCCTAGAGGGGACTAGCGGATTAATTCGGGGAGAGACCCAGTACTTC.

V gene TRBV7-9 combines with J gene TRBJ1-2; TRBD1 aligns across 7 bases. The CDR3 is made up of 14 amino acids. V was clipped by 9 bases and J by 6 bases; unmatched bases: 13. Germline CDR1 and CDR2: SEHNR and FQNEAQ (reference sequence). CDR3 region: CASRQYDREDGYTF. The CDR3 region has the DNA TGTGCCAGTCGGCAATATGACAGGGAAGATGGCTACACCTTC.

This clone has only a few counts. This chain connects TRBV28 to TRBJ2-7; no clear D. V lost 3 bases and J lost 4, with 4 bases in between. The CDR3 is 11 amino acids. Germline V gene sequence: CDR1 MDHEN, CDR2 SYDVKM. For the CDR3, the DNA is TGTGCCAGCAGTTTTGAGTACGAGCAGTACTTC. The encoded protein is CASSFEYEQYF.

The rearrangement links TRBV11-2 to TRBJ2-7, with D possibly being TRBD2 (5 bases). V was trimmed by 1 base and J by 3 bases, leaving 13 bases between them. This CDR3 is built from 15 residues. Germline V gene data show CDR1 as SGHAT and CDR2 as FQNNGV. The CDR3 DNA sequence: TGTGCCAGCAGCTTAGTCTCGACTACGGGCTACGAGCAGTACTTC. Translated, it gives CASSLVSTTGYEQYF.

The V call is TRBV7-9, the J call TRBJ1-5; no clear D. Germline CDR1 SEHNR, CDR2 FQNEAQ (reference sequence). The CDR3 extends over 16 amino acids. The V end was cut by 2 bases, the J end by 0 bases, with 11 bases between. CDR3 in amino acids: CASSLWRGNSNQPQHF. The CDR3 DNA sequence: TGTGCCAGCAGCTTATGGAGAGGGAATAGCAATCAGCCCCAGCATTTT.

A few counts support this clone. The chain carries TRBV5-1 and TRBJ2-7; 7 nucleotides match TRBD2. Trimming removed 4 bases from V and 0 bases from J; junction bases left unmatched: 7. There are 15 residues in the CDR3. CDR1 SGHRS and CDR2 YFSETQ come from the germline V gene. The CDR3 DNA is TGCGCCAGCAGCCCAGCTTTAGCGGGCTCCTACGAGCAGTACTTC. It encodes CASSPALAGSYEQYF. Looking up the rest from reference TRBV5-1 and TRBJ2-7 gives the full variable domain: KAGVTQTPRYLIKTRGQQVTLSCSPISGHRSVSWYQQTPGQGLQFLFEYFSETQRNKGNFPGRFSGRQFSNSRSEMNVSTLELGDSALYLCASSPALAGSYEQYFGPGTRLTVT.

This clone was recorded a few times. The genes are TRBV29-1 and TRBJ2-1, with TRBD1 identical over 7 bases. This CDR3 comprises 15 residues. V trimming: 6 bases; J trimming: 4 bases; junction bases outside the gene matches: 12. Per germline, CDR1 SQVTM and CDR2 ANQGSEA. Here the CDR3 DNA reads TGCAGCGTCCCTCCGGGACAGACTACTTACAATGAGCAGTTCTTC. Amino acid sequence: CSVPPGQTTYNEQFF.

This clone was seen more than once but under ten times. J is TRBJ2-5 and V is TRBV25-1; TRBD1 matches at 8 bases. The length of the CDR3 is 14 residues. V lost 4 bases and J lost 7; bases outside the gene matches: 8. Germline values: CDR1 MGHDK, CDR2 SYGVNS. The CDR3, as DNA: TGTGCCAGCAGTGTTGCAGGGGGCCCGGGGACCCAGTACTTC. Translated: CASSVAGGPGTQYF.

This chain links TRBV21-1 with TRBJ1-2; the listed D gene, TRBD1, was not tested against the DNA. TRBV21-1 is recorded as a pseudogene. This CDR3 is 14 amino acids long. The CDR3 bases are TGTGCCAGCAGCAAAGAAATTGGGGCGTATGGCTACACCTTC. Translation: CASSKEIGAYGYTF.

This clone was seen a single time. CDR3 nucleotides: TGTGCCAGCAGCTTAGCCCCCGGGACACGCTACGAGCAGTACTTC. It is translated as CASSLAPGTRYEQYF. V is TRBV7-8 and J is TRBJ2-7; D is possibly TRBD1 (6 bases). Germline values: CDR1 SGHVS, CDR2 FQNEAQ. This CDR3 spans 15 amino acids. The V end lost 0 bases, the J end lost 3 bases, and 12 bases lay between the germline ends.

This chain joins TRBV5-1 and TRBJ2-1; possibly TRBD2 for D (6 bases). The CDR3 runs to 14 residues. Trimming stripped 1 base from V and 9 bases from J, with 14 bases between. The germline CDR1 and CDR2 sequences are SGHRS and YFSETQ. CDR3 nucleotide sequence: TGCGCCAGCAGCTTGCCGGAGGGTTGGACTGAGCAGTTCTTC. Its translation: CASSLPEGWTEQFF.

The chain joins TRBV6-1 to TRBJ1-1, with 8 positions matching TRBD1. The CDR3 contains 15 residues. V dropped 2 bases and J dropped 1; count of bases not matched to a gene: 3. Per germline, CDR1 MNHNS and CDR2 SASEGT. The CDR3 loop is CASSEQGAWNTEAFF. The CDR3 nucleotides read TGTGCCAGCAGTGAACAGGGGGCTTGGAACACTGAAGCTTTCTTT.

In this sample, this clone turned up a few times. J is TRBJ2-2 and V is TRBV4-2; D unresolved. There are 14 residues in the CDR3. CDR1 and CDR2 (germline): LGHNA, YNFKEQ. Trimming pared 0 bases from V and 7 bases from J, leaving 9 bases between. CDR3 nucleotide sequence: TGTGCCAGCAGCCAAGATCGGAGTGTCGGGGAGCTGTTTTTT. Protein: CASSQDRSVGELFF.

This clone was seen only once. This chain uses TRBV21-1 with TRBJ2-7; the listed D gene, TRBD1, was not tested against the DNA. TRBV21-1 has pseudogene status. The CDR3 loop spans 14 amino acids. The CDR3 nucleotides are TGTGCCAGCAGCAAAGACAACAGCTCCTACGAGCAGTACTTC. Its protein product is CASSKDNSSYEQYF.

The chain combines TRBV19 with TRBJ1-5; weak D call: TRBD1 (6 bases). CDR1 and CDR2 from the germline V gene are LNHDA and SQIVND (reference sequence). Deletions cut 5 bases from V and 7 bases from J, with 21 bases between. The CDR3 contains 16 residues. The chain's CDR3 is CASSRPGGRSRQPQHF. The CDR3 nucleotides are TGTGCCAGTAGTCGCCCGGGGGGCAGGTCAAGGCAGCCCCAGCATTTT.

This clone was recorded a few times. The J gene is TRBJ2-2, the V gene TRBV13; 8 positions match TRBD1. Per germline, CDR1 PRHDT and CDR2 FYEKMQ (reference sequence). The CDR3 loop spans 15 amino acids. The trim removed 5 bases at V and 5 bases at J, leaving 7 bases unmatched. CDR3 residues: CASSTRTGPTGELFF. CDR3 nucleotides: TGTGCCAGCAGCACGCGGACAGGGCCAACCGGGGAGCTGTTTTTT.

The table lists this clone with a few counts. The V call is TRBV7-9, the J call TRBJ1-3; D ambiguous. V lost 1 base and J 0 bases, leaving 7 bases between the germline ends. This CDR3 comprises 15 residues. Germline V gene lookup returns CDR1 SEHNR and CDR2 FQNEAQ (reference sequence). CDR3 region: CASSLGRSSGNTIYF. The DNA of the CDR3 is TGTGCCAGCAGCTTAGGGCGGAGCTCTGGAAACACCATATATTTT.

This rearrangement joins TRBV6-4 to TRBJ1-1; no firm D call. CDR1 and CDR2 from the germline V gene are MRHNA and SNTAGT. V was cut by 7 bases and J by 4 bases, with 13 bases left in between. This CDR3 has 13 residues. The CDR3 sequence: CASKREEGTEAFF. DNA of the CDR3: TGTGCCAGCAAAAGGGAGGAGGGCACTGAAGCTTTCTTT.

CDR3 coding DNA: TGTGCCAGCAGTTTAACGGGGAGGTCCTACGAGCAGTACTTC. Translating gives CASSLTGRSYEQYF. The rearrangement joins TRBV27 to TRBJ2-7, with D possibly TRBD2 on 6 matching bases. Germline V gene lookup returns CDR1 MNHEY and CDR2 SMNVEV (reference sequence). V lost 2 bases, J lost 1 base, and 9 bases lay in between. This CDR3 has 14 amino acids.

The V gene is TRBV4-1, the J gene TRBJ1-2; weak D call: TRBD1 (6 bases). Germline loops: CDR1 MGHRA, CDR2 YSYEKL. There are 18 residues in the CDR3. The germline V and J ends were trimmed by 2 bases and 2 bases, with 21 bases remaining between them. CDR3 DNA sequence: TGCGCCAGCAGCCAACCAATACAGGGCCCAAGCCGGAACTATGGCTACACCTTC. It translates to CASSQPIQGPSRNYGYTF.

This clone was seen only a few times. The chain couples TRBV4-2 to TRBJ1-5; D uncertain. Trimming removed 0 bases from V and 7 bases from J, with 4 bases in between. Germline V gives CDR1 LGHNA, CDR2 YNFKEQ. This CDR3 is built from 12 residues. Here the CDR3 reads CASSQDGQPQHF. The CDR3 DNA sequence: TGTGCCAGCAGCCAAGATGGCCAGCCCCAGCATTTT.

This clone was found a few times. J is TRBJ1-1 and V is TRBV18; D unclear. The V end lost 0 bases, the J end lost 3 bases, and 8 bases lay between the germline ends. The CDR3 loop spans 14 amino acids. CDR1 is KGHSH, CDR2 LQKENI, per germline. Here the CDR3 reads CASSPPRSDTEAFF. The CDR3 nucleotides read TGTGCCAGCTCACCACCGAGGTCAGACACTGAAGCTTTCTTT.

This chain uses TRBV7-9 with TRBJ2-7, with D possibly being TRBD1 (5 bases). This CDR3 region has 17 residues. V shed 5 bases and J shed 2 bases, with 22 bases lying between them. Germline loops: CDR1 SEHNR, CDR2 FQNEAQ (reference sequence). The CDR3 DNA is TGTGCCAGCAGCCCCGAGATCAGGGTCCCAGGGACCTACGAGCAGTACTTC. It encodes CASSPEIRVPGTYEQYF. Using reference TRBV7-9 and TRBJ2-7 for the parts outside the CDR3, the full variable domain is DTGVSQNPRHKITKRGQNVTFRCDPISEHNRLYWYRQTLGQGPEFLTYFQNEAQLEKSRLLSDRFSAERPKGSFSTLEIQRTEQGDSAMYLCASSPEIRVPGTYEQYFGPGTRLTVT.

This clone was seen a few times. The chain joins TRBV7-9 to TRBJ1-2; 7 nucleotides agree with TRBD1. Trimming removed 5 bases from V and 2 bases from J; junction bases left unmatched: 5. This CDR3 is 14 amino acids long. The germline gives CDR1 SEHNR, CDR2 FQNEAQ (reference sequence). The CDR3 protein is CASSAQQGNYGYTF. CDR3 sequence (DNA): TGTGCCAGCAGCGCACAACAGGGGAACTATGGCTACACCTTC.

The chain joins TRBV18 to TRBJ2-7, with a weak D call TRBD1 (6 bases). The CDR3 totals 14 residues. V lost 4 bases to trimming and J lost 0 bases, with 10 bases between them. Germline V gene sequence: CDR1 KGHSH, CDR2 LQKENI. Written as DNA, the CDR3 is TGTGCCAGCTCACGCGGACAGTTCTCCTACGAGCAGTACTTC. Translation gives CASSRGQFSYEQYF.